This is a list of T cell receptor beta chains from one sample in a study of blood T cell repertoires in COVID-19. Sequencing was performed with immunoSEQ multiplex PCR; in TCRdb, only in-frame clones are kept and a portion is missing. There are a few hundred thousand clones in the sample; approximately 88% occur only once, and 0.94% lies in the top ten. The sample taken for sequencing was peripheral blood. The receptors derive from a woman aged 40 to 50 who had recovered from COVID-19. Each CDR3 is given with its conserved first and last residue. D genes are given only for firm matches. Clone size is not always given. Where it is, it says once, few, many or a class for expanded clones.

j_call,v_call,clone_size,d_call,cdr3_nt,cdr3_aa
TRBJ1-2,TRBV6-1,many,NA,TGTGCCAGCAGTGAACTAGGGACAAGAAATGGCTACACCTTC,CASSELGTRNGYTF
TRBJ1-2,TRBV19,NA,NA,TGTGCCAGTAGTACTACCTTTTCTGCAGGCCCTTATGGCTACACCTTC,CASSTTFSAGPYGYTF
TRBJ2-7,TRBV3-1/TRBV3-2,NA,NA,TGTGCCAGCAGGCACGCGGAAACCTCCTACGAGCAGTACTTC,CASRHAETSYEQYF
TRBJ2-7,TRBV28,once,TRBD2,TGTGCCAGCAGAGTAGCGGGACATGACTACGAGCAGTACTTC,CASRVAGHDYEQYF
TRBJ1-2,TRBV27,once,TRBD1,TGTGCCAGCAGTTACGACAGGGTATCGGGCTACACCTTC,CASSYDRVSGYTF
TRBJ2-1,TRBV30,NA,NA,TGTGCCTGGAACCTTCTAGCCAATGAGCAGTTCTTC,CAWNLLANEQFF
TRBJ2-1,TRBV15,NA,NA,TGTGCCACCAGCAGCCCCCTGTTTGAGCAGTTCTTC,CATSSPLFEQFF
TRBJ2-5,TRBV5-1,NA,TRBD2,TGCGCCAGCACAAGTGAGGCTAGCGGCCAAGAGACCCAGTACTTC,CASTSEASGQETQYF
TRBJ2-5,TRBV4-1,NA,NA,TGCGCCAGCAGCCAAAGGGACACCTCCTGGATGGAGACCCAGTACTTC,CASSQRDTSWMETQYF
TRBJ1-2,TRBV4-2,NA,NA,TGTGCCAGCAGCTTCGGGGACACGGCCCCCTATGGCTACACCTTC,CASSFGDTAPYGYTF
TRBJ1-5,TRBV18,NA,TRBD1,TGTGCCAGCTCACCGGGACAGGGGGCCAATCAGCCCCAGCATTTT,CASSPGQGANQPQHF
TRBJ1-2,TRBV28,NA,NA,TGTGCCAGCAGTTTACAGAACTATGGCTACACCTTC,CASSLQNYGYTF
TRBJ2-1,TRBV12-3/TRBV12-4,NA,NA,TGTGCCAGCAGTACCGGGGGTAACAATGAGCAGTTCTTC,CASSTGGNNEQFF
TRBJ2-7,TRBV6-5,NA,NA,TGTGCCAGCAGTTACTCGACAGACTTAGCCTACGAGCAGTACTTC,CASSYSTDLAYEQYF
TRBJ1-5,TRBV6-4,few,TRBD1,TGTGCCAGCAGTGTTGCCCACCAGGGGGGTGACAATCAGCCCCAGCATTTT,CASSVAHQGGDNQPQHF
TRBJ2-1,TRBV18,NA,NA,TGTGCCAGCTCACCTACCGGGACTGGATCGTACAATGAGCAGTTCTTC,CASSPTGTGSYNEQFF
TRBJ1-2,TRBV28,NA,TRBD1,TGTGCCAGCAGTTTATTGGACAGGGGGCTGGATAACTATGGCTACACCTTC,CASSLLDRGLDNYGYTF
TRBJ1-2,TRBV5-5,NA,NA,TGTGCCAGCAGCCCAGGGCCATCGGGCTACACCTTC,CASSPGPSGYTF
TRBJ1-4,TRBV6-1,few,NA,TGTGCCAGCAGTGAAGCCCAGAGGGGGGGCTTTAACGAAAAACTGTTTTTT,CASSEAQRGGFNEKLFF
TRBJ1-1,TRBV6-6,NA,NA,TGTGCCAGCAGGGGTCAGGAGAACACTGAAGCTTTCTTT,CASRGQENTEAFF
TRBJ2-7,TRBV28,NA,TRBD2,TGTGCCACCTACGGGAGGCCCTTCGACGAGCAGTACTTC,CATYGRPFDEQYF
TRBJ2-4,TRBV3-1/TRBV3-2,NA,NA,TGTGCCAGCAGCCCCCGACAGATTTCGGACAAAAACATTCAGTACTTC,CASSPRQISDKNIQYF
TRBJ1-2,TRBV7-2,once,TRBD1,TGTGCCAGCAGCGAGGGACAGGGTGTTAACTATGGCTACACCTTC,CASSEGQGVNYGYTF
TRBJ2-2,TRBV30,NA,TRBD2,TGTGCCTGGGGACGAGCGGGAGGGGCCGGGGAGCTGTTTTTT,CAWGRAGGAGELFF
TRBJ2-3,TRBV9,NA,TRBD2,TGTGCCAGCGGGGGACTAGGCAGCACAGATACGCAGTATTTT,CASGGLGSTDTQYF
TRBJ2-3,TRBV7-3,NA,NA,TGTGCCAGCAGCTTAACCGAGGACTACTCAGATACGCAGTATTTT,CASSLTEDYSDTQYF
TRBJ2-2,TRBV6-1,NA,NA,TGTGCCAGCAGTGAAGCGCTTCGCGGGTCGAACACCGGGGAGCTGTTTTTT,CASSEALRGSNTGELFF
TRBJ2-3,TRBV29-1,NA,TRBD1,TGCAGCGTGGTGGGACAGGGTTCAGCAGATACGCAGTATTTT,CSVVGQGSADTQYF
TRBJ1-2,TRBV6-6,NA,NA,TGTGCCAGCAGTAGCAACCAAGCTAACTATGGCTACACCTTC,CASSSNQANYGYTF
TRBJ2-1,TRBV24-1,NA,TRBD2,TGTGCCACCAGCGCCGGACTAGCGGGAGAGGATGAGCAGTTCTTC,CATSAGLAGEDEQFF
TRBJ2-7,TRBV6-1,NA,TRBD2,TGTGCCAGCAGTGAAAGACTAGCGGGGGCCTACGAGCAGTACTTC,CASSERLAGAYEQYF
TRBJ2-1,TRBV6-5,NA,TRBD2,TGTGCCAGCAGGATAGCGGGAGGGAGTTACAATGAGCAGTTCTTC,CASRIAGGSYNEQFF
TRBJ1-1,TRBV18,NA,NA,TGTGCCAGCTCACCAGACAGGATGAACACTGAAGCTTTCTTT,CASSPDRMNTEAFF
TRBJ2-5,TRBV2,NA,TRBD2,TGTGCCAGCATGTTTCAAGTCCTAGCGGGAGGTGGGACCCAGTACTTC,CASMFQVLAGGGTQYF
TRBJ2-2,TRBV10-3,NA,TRBD2,TGTGCCACCCTAGCGGAGGAAGGCGGGGAGCTGTTTTTT,CATLAEEGGELFF
TRBJ1-1,TRBV15,NA,NA,TGTGCCACCAGCCACAGACAGAACACTGAAGCTTTCTTT,CATSHRQNTEAFF
TRBJ1-5,TRBV3-1/TRBV3-2,NA,TRBD1,TGTGCCAGCAGCCAAGAGAGGTACAGGGGAGAGGGTTGGGTTCAGCCCCAGCATTTT,CASSQERYRGEGWVQPQHF
TRBJ1-1,TRBV30,NA,NA,TGTGCCTGGAATATGGCGGGAGGGGACACTGAAGCTTTCTTT,CAWNMAGGDTEAFF
TRBJ1-6,TRBV6-5,NA,NA,TGTGCCAGCCGGGATCTTGATAATTCACCCCTCCACTTT,CASRDLDNSPLHF
TRBJ2-3,TRBV6-6,NA,TRBD2,TGTGCCAGCAGCCGGGGGGGAGGGTTAGGCACAGATACGCAGTATTTT,CASSRGGGLGTDTQYF
TRBJ2-5,TRBV28,NA,NA,TGTGCCAGCAGTTTCGGGGAGACCCAGTACTTC,CASSFGETQYF
TRBJ1-2,TRBV3-1/TRBV3-2,NA,TRBD1,TGTGCCAGCAGCCAAGATACCTACACCCCCTCGGACAGGGCCTTCTATGGCTACACCTTC,CASSQDTYTPSDRAFYGYTF
TRBJ2-6,TRBV5-1,NA,TRBD1,TGCGCCAGCAGCGCACCCACAGGGGGCGCTGGGGCCAACGTCCTGACTTTC,CASSAPTGGAGANVLTF
TRBJ1-5,TRBV11-3,once,NA,TGTGCCAGCAGTCGAACTAGGGGGAGTTTCGGTCAGCCCCAGCATTTT,CASSRTRGSFGQPQHF
TRBJ2-1,TRBV4-1,NA,TRBD2,TGCGCCAGCAGCCGTCAGCTAGCGGGAGGGCCGCATGAGCAGTTCTTC,CASSRQLAGGPHEQFF
TRBJ2-1,TRBV9,NA,TRBD1,TGTGCCAGCAGCAATCGACAGGGGGCATCCAATGAGCAGTTCTTC,CASSNRQGASNEQFF
TRBJ2-3,TRBV7-9,NA,TRBD1,TGTGCCAGCAGCTTAAGGCAGGGGGCAGATACGCAGTATTTT,CASSLRQGADTQYF
TRBJ2-5,TRBV7-8,NA,NA,TGTGCCAGCAGCCAAGCGGAGGCCAAAGAGACCCAGTACTTC,CASSQAEAKETQYF
TRBJ1-6,TRBV19,once,NA,TGTGCCAGTAGTACGCCCGACAGGAATTCACCCCTCCACTTT,CASSTPDRNSPLHF
TRBJ2-5,TRBV20-1,NA,NA,TGCAGTGCTAGTCACCCCACGAGTCAAGAGACCCAGTACTTC,CSASHPTSQETQYF
TRBJ2-5,TRBV14,NA,NA,TGTGCCAGCAGCCCACGTCCGCGGGAGACCCAGTACTTC,CASSPRPRETQYF
TRBJ2-7,TRBV4-1,NA,TRBD2,TGCGCCAGCAGCCCGGGGACTAGCGGGGGCCTCGAGCAGTACTTC,CASSPGTSGGLEQYF
TRBJ2-3,TRBV6-5,NA,TRBD2,TGTGCCAGCAGTTACACGGCTAGCGGGAGTCGCGATACGCAGTATTTT,CASSYTASGSRDTQYF